The 19 T cell receptor beta chains given below trace back to one sample, sequenced in a study of shared clonotypes between healthy human individuals. TCRdb keeps only in-frame clones here, not all; method: immunoSEQ multiplex PCR. The sample has 2 million to 2.5 million clones, about 90% seen once. The sample comprised naive CD4+ T cells from PBMCs. Sample subset: CD45RA+ positively selected. Receptor source: a young man in good health. Some clones in this sample may be carry-over from other donors' samples.

A single count supports this clone. The chain has TRBV6-5 and TRBJ2-5; maybe TRBD1 (5 bases). The J call is doubtful: the DNA matches TRBJ2-7 better. This CDR3 region has 15 residues. From germline, CDR1 is MNHEY and CDR2 SVGAGI. The CDR3 region is CASSPLSGKGREQYF. The CDR3 DNA reads as TGTGCCAGCAGTCCGCTGTCAGGGAAAGGTCGCGAGCAGTACTTC.

The chain recombines TRBV10-1 with TRBJ1-2; D unclear. The CDR3 is 18 residues long. CDR1 and CDR2 from the germline V gene are WNHNN and SYGVQD (reference sequence). V was trimmed by 8 bases and J by 6 bases, leaving 31 bases between them. CDR3 sequence (DNA): TGCGCCAGCCTACCCGGGTGTCCAACAGCTACATCAAATAATGGCTACACCTTC. Residues: CASLPGCPTATSNNGYTF.

The rearrangement joins TRBV28 to TRBJ1-2, with 8 bases fitting TRBD1. The J segment lost 6 bases and the V segment lost 7 bases, leaving 4 bases of the junction unmatched. The CDR3 spans 12 residues. Germline V lookup: CDR1 MDHEN, CDR2 SYDVKM. The CDR3 region has the DNA TGTGCCAGCACAGGGGGCGCCGATGGCTACACCTTC. The encoded protein is CASTGGADGYTF.

This clone was counted once. Distinct nucleotide sequences in the sample also encode this CDR3. V is TRBV10-3 and J is TRBJ1-3; 7 nucleotides align to TRBD1. The CDR3 loop spans 14 amino acids. The germline V gene encodes CDR1 ENHRY and CDR2 SYGVKD. Germline trimming cut 6 bases from V and 0 bases from J; bases unmatched to any gene: 2. This CDR3 is CAIRGTDSGNTIYF. The CDR3 DNA follows: TGTGCCATCAGGGGGACAGACTCTGGAAACACCATATATTTT.

The gene calls are TRBV5-6 and TRBJ2-4; the D is unclear. The CDR3 loop spans 14 amino acids. CDR1 is SGHDT, CDR2 YYEEEE, per germline. Trimming took off 1 base at V and 7 bases at J, with 12 bases between the two ends. The CDR3 protein is CASSLKEWRNIQYF. The CDR3 DNA sequence: TGTGCCAGCAGCTTGAAAGAGTGGCGGAACATTCAGTACTTC.

The CDR3 region has the DNA TGTGCCAGCAGCTTAGGGACAGGGGATACAGATACGCAGTATTTT. This gives the protein CASSLGTGDTDTQYF. The rearrangement joins TRBV5-4 to TRBJ2-3; 10 nucleotides align to TRBD1. V shed 2 bases, J shed 3 bases, and the junction held 3 bases outside the gene matches. Germline loops: CDR1 SGHNT, CDR2 YYREEE (reference sequence). The CDR3 length is 15 residues.

The rearrangement links TRBV6-1 to TRBJ1-5; TRBD1 matches 9 bases. Germline V gene data show CDR1 as MNHNS and CDR2 as SASEGT. The CDR3 spans 14 residues. The ends lost 3 bases at V and 6 bases at J; junction bases unmatched: 3. Here the CDR3 reads CASSDDRGIQPQHF. Written as DNA, the CDR3 is TGTGCCAGCAGTGACGACAGGGGGATTCAGCCCCAGCATTTT.

The J gene is TRBJ2-7, the V gene TRBV10-3; 8 nucleotides align to TRBD1. There are 13 residues in the CDR3. J gave up 3 bases and V 9 bases, and 7 bases lay outside the gene matches. The germline V gene has CDR1 ENHRY and CDR2 SYGVKD. CDR3 bases: TGTGCCATGGGGGACAGGAATCTCTACGAGCAGTACTTC. Its protein product is CAMGDRNLYEQYF.

CDR3 loop: CASETSQAGLETQYF. In DNA form, the CDR3 reads TGTGCCAGCGAAACTTCACAGGCGGGACTGGAGACCCAGTACTTC. J is TRBJ2-5 and V is TRBV6-1, with D maybe TRBD2 (6 bases). Per germline, CDR1 MNHNS and CDR2 SASEGT. The CDR3 contains 15 residues. Trimming left V 8 bases short and J 5 bases short, with 21 bases between.

The chain joins TRBV28 to TRBJ1-2, with a tentative D call TRBD1 (5 bases). The V gene's germline CDR1 is MDHEN and CDR2 SYDVKM. V lost 3 bases, J lost 4 bases, and 12 bases lay in between. The CDR3 is made up of 14 amino acids. CDR3 nucleotides: TGTGCCAGCAGTTTTCAAGCTCAGGGCTATGGCTACACCTTC. Amino acid sequence: CASSFQAQGYGYTF.

V and J are TRBV2 and TRBJ1-2, with TRBD1 matching 7 bases. CDR1 SNHLY and CDR2 FYNNEI come from the germline V gene. This CDR3 contains 16 residues. J was trimmed by 4 bases and V by 7 bases; bases with no gene match: 15. The CDR3 loop reads CASNTQGLTGAYGYTF. The CDR3 nucleotides read TGTGCCAGCAACACTCAGGGACTCACAGGGGCCTATGGCTACACCTTC. Using reference TRBV2 and TRBJ1-2 for the parts outside the CDR3, the full variable domain is EPEVTQTPSHQVTQMGQEVILRCVPISNHLYFYWYRQILGQKVEFLVSFYNNEISEKSEIFDDQFSVERPDGSNFTLKIRSTKLEDSAMYFCASNTQGLTGAYGYTFGSGTRLTVV.

This chain uses TRBV7-9 with TRBJ2-5, with D possibly being TRBD1 (5 bases). CDR1 SEHNR and CDR2 FQNEAQ come from the germline V gene (reference sequence). The CDR3 contains 14 residues. Trimming took 5 bases from V and 1 from J, leaving 11 bases between them. Written as DNA, the CDR3 is TGTGCCAGCAGCCGAATGACAGCCCAAGAGACCCAGTACTTC. Amino acid sequence: CASSRMTAQETQYF. The variable domain in full, completed from reference TRBV7-9 and TRBJ2-5, reads DTGVSQNPRHKITKRGQNVTFRCDPISEHNRLYWYRQTLGQGPEFLTYFQNEAQLEKSRLLSDRFSAERPKGSFSTLEIQRTEQGDSAMYLCASSRMTAQETQYFGPGTRLLVL.

Only a few counts were recorded for this clone. The chain joins TRBV6-6 to TRBJ1-4; TRBD1 is a possible D gene (5 bases). The V gene's germline CDR1 is MNHNY and CDR2 SVGAGI (reference sequence). Trimming took off 6 bases at V and 6 bases at J, with 11 bases between the two ends. The length of the CDR3 is 13 residues. The CDR3 sequence is CASRLGTDEKLFF. CDR3 DNA sequence: TGTGCCAGCAGACTTGGGACGGATGAAAAACTGTTTTTT.

This clone was seen only a few times. V usage is TRBV29-1 and J usage is TRBJ1-5; 8 bases align to TRBD1. The germline V gene has CDR1 SQVTM and CDR2 ANQGSEA. This CDR3 has 14 residues. The junction had 10 bases not matched to a gene; V was cut back by 7 bases and J by 5 bases. The CDR3 nucleotides read TGCAGCGCTCTCCAGACGGACAGGGATCAGCCCCAGCATTTT. Translated: CSALQTDRDQPQHF.

With regard to this clone: The identical CDR3 is also encoded by other nucleotide sequences in the sample. The chain employs TRBV7-9 and TRBJ2-1; D unresolved. The CDR3 totals 13 residues. Trimming left V 1 base short and J 5 bases short, with 6 bases between. The germline gives CDR1 SEHNR, CDR2 FQNEAQ (reference sequence). The CDR3 bases are TGTGCCAGCAGCTTAGGTCCGGACAATGAGCAGTTCTTC. Encoded protein: CASSLGPDNEQFF.

As to this clone: The same CDR3 can be traced to other DNA sequences in this sample. V and J are TRBV11-2 and TRBJ1-5, with D possibly matching TRBD1 (5 bases). Trimming pared 4 bases from V and 3 bases from J, leaving 10 bases between. The CDR3 totals 14 residues. Germline CDR1 is SGHAT and CDR2 is FQNNGV. The CDR3 DNA follows: TGTGCCAGCAGCTCCACAGGCCCCAATCAGCCCCAGCATTTT. As protein: CASSSTGPNQPQHF.

This clone was counted once. CDR3 coding DNA: TGCGCCAGCAGCTTCGGCCGTGGCAATTCCTACAATGAGCAGTTCTTC. It is translated as CASSFGRGNSYNEQFF. This sequence joins TRBV5-1 and TRBJ2-1, with no clear D. CDR1 is SGHRS and CDR2 is YFSETQ in the germline V gene. V was shortened by 2 bases and J by 1 base, with 13 bases between the two germline ends. CDR3 length equals 16 residues.

V is TRBV27 and J is TRBJ2-1, with 8 positions matching TRBD1. Unmatched junction bases numbered 5, after V lost 4 bases and J lost 3 bases. CDR1 and CDR2 (germline): MNHEY, SMNVEV (reference sequence). The CDR3 covers 15 residues. CDR3 nucleotides: TGTGCCAGCAGTTATCAGGGGGCCTTCTACAATGAGCAGTTCTTC. This codes for CASSYQGAFYNEQFF.

The sample holds a few counts of this clone. The gene calls are TRBV6-6 and TRBJ1-1, with 7 positions matching TRBD1. CDR1 and CDR2 (germline): MNHNY, SVGAGI (reference sequence). The CDR3 totals 13 residues. Trimming removed 7 bases from V and 4 bases from J; junction bases left unmatched: 6. CDR3 sequence: CASMRQGGTEAFF. The CDR3 DNA reads TGTGCCAGCATGAGGCAGGGGGGCACTGAAGCTTTCTTT.